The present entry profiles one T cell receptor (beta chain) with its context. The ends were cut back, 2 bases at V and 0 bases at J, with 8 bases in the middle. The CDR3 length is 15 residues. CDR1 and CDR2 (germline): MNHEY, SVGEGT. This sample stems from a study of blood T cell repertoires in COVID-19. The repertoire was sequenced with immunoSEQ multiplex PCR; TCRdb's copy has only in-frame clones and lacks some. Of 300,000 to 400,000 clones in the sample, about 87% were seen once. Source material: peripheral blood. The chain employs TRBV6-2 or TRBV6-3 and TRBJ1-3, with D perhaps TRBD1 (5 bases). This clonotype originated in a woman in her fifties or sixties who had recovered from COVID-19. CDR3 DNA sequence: TGTGCCAGCAGTTACCGCGACAGCTCTGGAAACACCATATATTTT. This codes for CASSYRDSSGNTIYF.